These 27 T cell receptor beta chains share one sample of origin, sequenced in a study of sequential checkpoint blockade in melanoma. Sequenced by immunoSEQ multiplex PCR; TCRdb stores in-frame clones only, minus some. The sample has about 6,900 clones, around 78% seen once. Treatment of the sample: randomized to nivolumab then ipilimumab (arm A) or the reverse (arm B). Specimen: CD8+ T cells sorted from blood (inferred from file names), collected from a patient given nivolumab and ipilimumab in sequence. These receptors originate from a human donor with melanoma.

The chain is built from TRBV9 and TRBJ1-2; possible D gene TRBD1, 6 bases. Trimming removed 4 bases from V and 8 bases from J, with 12 bases in between. CDR1 is SGDLS and CDR2 is YYNGEE in the germline V gene. This CDR3 region has 12 residues. DNA for the CDR3: TGTGCCAGCAGCCCTACAGGGTACGGCTACACCTTC. Amino acid sequence: CASSPTGYGYTF.

The chain carries TRBV6-5 and TRBJ1-1, with a possible D match to TRBD1 (5 bases). V dropped 4 bases and J dropped 6 bases, with 12 bases sitting between them. The CDR3 is 13 amino acids. Germline V gives CDR1 MNHEY, CDR2 SVGAGI. The CDR3 reads CASSWQGGSEAFF. Here the CDR3 DNA reads TGTGCCAGCAGTTGGCAGGGTGGCTCTGAAGCTTTCTTT.

The gene calls are TRBV10-3 and TRBJ2-1, with no clear D. Germline V lookup: CDR1 ENHRY, CDR2 SYGVKD. V was trimmed by 5 bases and J by 0 bases, leaving 11 bases between them. The CDR3 contains 15 residues. The CDR3 here is CAISTDRSSYNEQFF. CDR3 sequence (DNA): TGTGCCATCAGTACCGATAGGAGCTCCTACAATGAGCAGTTCTTC.

There are a few counts of this clone. V and J are TRBV7-3 and TRBJ2-2; 8 bases agree with TRBD2. Germline V gene sequence: CDR1 SGHTA, CDR2 FQGTGA. This CDR3 is built from 15 residues. The trim removed 4 bases at V and 4 bases at J, leaving 5 bases unmatched. The CDR3 protein is CASSSGLVGTGELFF. The CDR3 DNA sequence: TGTGCCAGCAGCTCGGGACTAGTCGGCACCGGGGAGCTGTTTTTT.

The CDR3 DNA reads TGTGCCAGCAGTGAGCGAAGGGGGCTAGTCAATCAGCCCCAGCATTTT. This sequence encodes CASSERRGLVNQPQHF. The J gene is TRBJ1-5, the V gene TRBV6-1, with 7 bases aligning to TRBD1. This CDR3 region has 16 residues. Germline V CDR1 and CDR2: MNHNS, SASEGT. V shed 3 bases and J 3 bases; nucleotides not matched to a gene: 8.

This sequence joins TRBV5-6 and TRBJ1-1; 12 bases line up with TRBD1. J lost 8 bases, V lost 4 bases, and 6 bases had no gene match. CDR1 SGHDT and CDR2 YYEEEE come from the germline V gene. This CDR3 comprises 14 residues. This CDR3 is CASSRGTGGAEAFF. CDR3 bases: TGTGCCAGCAGCCGGGGGACAGGGGGCGCAGAAGCTTTCTTT.

J is TRBJ2-1 and V is TRBV2, with 7 bases identical to TRBD2. Trimming took 3 bases from V and 0 from J; bases not matched to a gene: 5. This CDR3 is 16 amino acids long. The germline V gene has CDR1 SNHLY and CDR2 FYNNEI. For the CDR3, the DNA is TGTGCCAGCAGTGACCGGGGGGTTAGCTCCTACAATGAGCAGTTCTTC. Translation gives CASSDRGVSSYNEQFF.

The chain is built from TRBV9 and TRBJ2-1; TRBD2 agrees at 16 bases. The germline V gene has CDR1 SGDLS and CDR2 YYNGEE. The length of the CDR3 is 19 residues. V dropped 3 bases and J dropped 2; count of bases not matched to a gene: 8. In DNA form, the CDR3 reads TGTGCCAGCAGCGACCCCGGGACTAGCGGGAGGGCCGCCTACAATGAGCAGTTCTTC. This sequence encodes CASSDPGTSGRAAYNEQFF.

The chain uses TRBV7-3 and TRBJ2-1, with 8 bases lining up with TRBD2. V lost 2 bases, J lost 1 base, and 4 bases stayed unmatched. In germline, CDR1 is SGHTA, CDR2 FQGTGA. The CDR3 sequence is 16 residues long. The CDR3 DNA sequence: TGTGCCAGCAGCTTAGTAAGCGGGAGTTCCTACAATGAGCAGTTCTTC. It yields the protein CASSLVSGSSYNEQFF.

The rearrangement joins TRBV28 to TRBJ2-7; perhaps TRBD1 as D (7 bases). Trimming took 6 bases from V and 6 from J, leaving 15 bases between them. Per germline, CDR1 MDHEN and CDR2 SYDVKM. The CDR3 spans 13 residues. The CDR3 loop is CASSPRGEFEQYF. CDR3 sequence (DNA): TGTGCCAGCAGCCCCAGGGGGGAGTTCGAGCAGTACTTC.

The chain combines TRBV5-1 with TRBJ2-6; unclear D gene. CDR1 is SGHRS, CDR2 YFSETQ, per germline. The CDR3 has 15 amino acids. Trimming left V 5 bases short and J 0 bases short, with 9 bases between. CDR3 in amino acids: CASSQVYSGANVLTF. CDR3 DNA sequence: TGCGCCAGCAGTCAGGTCTACTCTGGGGCCAACGTCCTGACTTTC. The full variable domain, rest sourced from reference TRBV5-1 and TRBJ2-6, is KAGVTQTPRYLIKTRGQQVTLSCSPISGHRSVSWYQQTPGQGLQFLFEYFSETQRNKGNFPGRFSGRQFSNSRSEMNVSTLELGDSALYLCASSQVYSGANVLTFGAGSRLTVL.

This chain joins TRBV7-3 and TRBJ2-1, with unresolved D. In germline, CDR1 is SGHTA, CDR2 FQGTGA. CDR3 length: 13 residues. V was pared by 6 bases and J by 3 bases, with 9 bases between. The CDR3 here is CASSLTGYNEQFF. CDR3 coding DNA: TGTGCCAGCAGTCTAACTGGCTACAATGAGCAGTTCTTC. Filled out from reference TRBV7-3 and TRBJ2-1, the complete variable domain reads GAGVSQTPSNKVTEKGKYVELRCDPISGHTALYWYRQSLGQGPEFLIYFQGTGAADDSGLPNDRFFAVRPEGSVSTLKIQRTERGDSAVYLCASSLTGYNEQFFGPGTRLTVL.

This chain's CDR3 is CASSLVFESNYGYTF. CDR3 in DNA: TGTGCCAGCAGCTTGGTGTTCGAGTCAAACTATGGCTACACCTTC. The chain has TRBV5-6 and TRBJ1-2; D is uncertain. Germline V lookup: CDR1 SGHDT, CDR2 YYEEEE. The CDR3 consists of 15 residues. The V and J ends lost 0 bases and 2 bases respectively, with 11 bases between them.

The V gene is TRBV6-6, the J gene TRBJ2-7; weak D call: TRBD2 (7 bases). V gave up 7 bases and J gave up 5 bases, with 21 bases separating them. CDR3 length: 15 amino acids. Germline assignment: CDR1 MNHNY and CDR2 SVGAGI (reference sequence). CDR3 sequence (DNA): TGTGCCAGCACTCAAGGGGGGGGACCGAGGAACGAGCAGTACTTC. Translating gives CASTQGGGPRNEQYF.

The gene calls are TRBV5-1 and TRBJ2-1; 8 nucleotides align to TRBD2. The trim removed 2 bases at V and 7 bases at J, leaving 8 bases unmatched. Germline assignment: CDR1 SGHRS and CDR2 YFSETQ. The CDR3 totals 15 residues. CDR3 bases: TGCGCCAGCAGCTTTACCGGGAGGGGGACGAATGAGCAGTTCTTC. It is translated as CASSFTGRGTNEQFF. Complete variable domain (other parts from reference TRBV5-1 and TRBJ2-1): KAGVTQTPRYLIKTRGQQVTLSCSPISGHRSVSWYQQTPGQGLQFLFEYFSETQRNKGNFPGRFSGRQFSNSRSEMNVSTLELGDSALYLCASSFTGRGTNEQFFGPGTRLTVL.

The rearrangement uses TRBV18 and TRBJ1-6; 7 nucleotides line up with TRBD1. CDR3 size: 17 residues. V shed 4 bases and J 6 bases; nucleotides not matched to a gene: 12. CDR1 is KGHSH and CDR2 is LQKENI in the germline V gene. The CDR3 is CASSLRLPTGINSPLHF. The CDR3, as DNA: TGTGCCAGCTCACTCCGTTTACCGACAGGGATTAATTCACCCCTCCACTTT.

This sequence joins TRBV4-1 and TRBJ2-3; 7 nucleotides align to TRBD1. Germline V CDR1 and CDR2: MGHRA, YSYEKL. CDR3 length: 14 residues. The ends lost 1 base at V and 5 bases at J; junction bases unmatched: 3. CDR3 nucleotides: TGCGCCAGCAGCCAAGTACAGGGGAAAGATACGCAGTATTTT. It encodes CASSQVQGKDTQYF.

This sequence joins TRBV9 and TRBJ2-1; 10 nucleotides align to TRBD2. The V gene end was trimmed by 3 bases and the J gene end by 4 bases; junction bases not matched to a gene: 4. This CDR3 comprises 15 residues. Germline V gene sequence: CDR1 SGDLS, CDR2 YYNGEE. Here the CDR3 reads CASSGLAGMYNEQFF. DNA for the CDR3: TGTGCCAGCAGCGGACTAGCGGGTATGTACAATGAGCAGTTCTTC.

This clone has only one observation. The gene calls are TRBV29-1 and TRBJ2-5, with D perhaps TRBD1 (6 bases). The CDR3 has 13 amino acids. Germline assignment: CDR1 SQVTM and CDR2 ANQGSEA. Trimming shortened V by 2 bases and J by 7 bases, and 14 bases separated the two germline ends. The CDR3 protein is CSVEPDSLGTQYF. CDR3 coding DNA: TGCAGCGTTGAACCGGACAGCCTCGGGACCCAGTACTTC.

This chain links TRBV19 with TRBJ1-2, with a weak D call TRBD1 (6 bases). Germline CDR1 and CDR2: LNHDA and SQIVND (reference sequence). The CDR3 spans 15 residues. V lost 5 bases to trimming and J lost 2 bases, with 15 bases between them. The CDR3: CASSPKAGANYGYTF. The DNA of the CDR3 is TGTGCCAGTAGTCCAAAGGCAGGGGCAAACTATGGCTACACCTTC. Supplemented by reference TRBV19 and TRBJ1-2, the full variable domain reads DGGITQSPKYLFRKEGQNVTLSCEQNLNHDAMYWYRQDPGQGLRLIYYSQIVNDFQKGDIAEGYSVSREKKESFPLTVTSAQKNPTAFYLCASSPKAGANYGYTFGSGTRLTVV.

The chain uses TRBV21-1 and TRBJ2-7; whether TRBD1, the table's D call, matches the DNA was not checked. TRBV21-1 is classified as a pseudogene. The CDR3 runs to 20 residues. The CDR3 is CASSNSGRGSLYPISYEQYF. CDR3 bases: TGTGCCAGCAGCAACTCAGGGCGCGGCAGCTTATACCCAATATCCTACGAGCAGTACTTC.

The V call is TRBV7-9, the J call TRBJ2-1, with D maybe TRBD2 (5 bases). The V end lost 1 base, the J end lost 3 bases, and 10 bases lay between the germline ends. This CDR3 contains 15 residues. Germline lookup yields CDR1 SEHNR and CDR2 FQNEAQ (reference sequence). CDR3 loop: CASSLVGAGYNEQFF. The DNA of the CDR3 is TGTGCCAGCAGCTTAGTGGGAGCTGGCTACAATGAGCAGTTCTTC.

The CDR3 DNA sequence: TGTGCCAGCAGTTACCTAGCGGACTACGAGCAGTACTTC. Amino acids: CASSYLADYEQYF. This chain uses TRBV14 with TRBJ2-7; 7 bases line up with TRBD2. CDR1 and CDR2 (germline): SGHDN, FVKESK. The CDR3 is 13 amino acids. The J segment lost 3 bases and the V segment lost 6 bases, leaving 5 bases of the junction unmatched.

The chain links TRBV6-5 to TRBJ2-7; tentative D call: TRBD1 (5 bases). The length of the CDR3 is 14 residues. V lost 0 bases to trimming and J lost 6 bases, with 12 bases between them. Germline V gene sequence: CDR1 MNHEY, CDR2 SVGAGI. CDR3 DNA: TGTGCCAGCAGTTACTCGGGGCCGCAGGGCGAGCAGTACTTC. Protein product: CASSYSGPQGEQYF.

V is TRBV27 and J is TRBJ2-5; tentative D call: TRBD2 (6 bases). The germline CDR1 and CDR2 sequences are MNHEY and SMNVEV (reference sequence). CDR3 size: 11 residues. Trimming left V 10 bases short and J 1 base short, with 7 bases between. The CDR3 DNA reads as TGTGCCAAGGAGGGCCAAGAGACCCAGTACTTC. Translation: CAKEGQETQYF.

The gene calls are TRBV9 and TRBJ2-3; 8 positions agree with TRBD2. The CDR3 runs to 14 residues. Trimming took 1 base from V and 6 from J; bases not matched to a gene: 4. CDR1 SGDLS and CDR2 YYNGEE come from the germline V gene. CDR3 nucleotides: TGTGCCAGCAGCGTACGTGGGACTAGTGATACGCAGTATTTT. This encodes CASSVRGTSDTQYF.

The chain couples TRBV27 to TRBJ2-2, with a possible D match to TRBD1 (6 bases). V was shortened by 8 bases and J by 1 base, with 14 bases between the two germline ends. Germline CDR1 is MNHEY and CDR2 is SMNVEV (reference sequence). The CDR3 loop spans 15 amino acids. The DNA for the CDR3 is TGTGCCAGCGGCGTGGTAGGGGGGAACACCGGGGAGCTGTTTTTT. Translation: CASGVVGGNTGELFF.